The T cell receptor (beta chain) under discussion was sequenced for a study of cytomegalovirus exposure and HLA in healthy donors. About the research overall: A subsequent analysis reported that the 95 to 150 validation repertoires were produced on the same platform that had also been used for the 600 to 700 first-cohort repertoires.

TCRdb keeps only in-frame clones here, not all; method: immunoSEQ multiplex PCR. The profile shows tens of thousands of clones, approximately 80% of them singletons. The germline CDR1 and CDR2 sequences are GTSNPN and SVGIG (reference sequence). V shed 3 bases and J shed 6 bases, with 12 bases lying between them. The CDR3 totals 12 residues. Details on this clone: Its target is unknown.

General study results and limits: Subsequent analysis of the approximately 110 validation repertoires found a tendency for first-cohort TCR clusters to co-occur.

The specimen was PBMCs. This clonotype was sampled from a young man in good health and CMV-seronegative. V usage is TRBV30 and J usage is TRBJ2-7, with D unclear. The CDR3 protein is CAWSEHSPEQYF. The CDR3 DNA reads as TGTGCCTGGAGCGAGCACAGCCCCGAGCAGTACTTC. Based on the CDR3 plus reference TRBV30 and TRBJ2-7, the full variable domain is SQTIHQWPATLVQPVGSPLSLECTVEGTSNPNLYWYRQAAGRGLQLLFYSVGIGQISSEVPQNLSASRPQDRQFILSSKKLLLSDSGFYLCAWSEHSPEQYFGPGTRLTVT.